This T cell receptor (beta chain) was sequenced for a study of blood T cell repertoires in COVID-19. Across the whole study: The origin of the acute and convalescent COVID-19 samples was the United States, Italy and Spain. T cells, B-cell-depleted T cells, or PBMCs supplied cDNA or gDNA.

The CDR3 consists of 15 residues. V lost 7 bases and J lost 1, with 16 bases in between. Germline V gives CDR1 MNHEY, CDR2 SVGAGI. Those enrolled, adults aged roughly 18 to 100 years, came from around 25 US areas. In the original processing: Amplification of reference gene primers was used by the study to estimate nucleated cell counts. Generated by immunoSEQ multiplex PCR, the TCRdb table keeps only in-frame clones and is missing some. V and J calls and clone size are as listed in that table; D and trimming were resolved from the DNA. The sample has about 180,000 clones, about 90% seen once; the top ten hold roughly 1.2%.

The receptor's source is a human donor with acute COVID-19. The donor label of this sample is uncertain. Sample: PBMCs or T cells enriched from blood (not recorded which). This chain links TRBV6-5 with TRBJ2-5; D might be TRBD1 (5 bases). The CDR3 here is CASTLRAWGQETQYF. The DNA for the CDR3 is TGTGCCAGCACCCTCAGGGCTTGGGGCCAAGAGACCCAGTACTTC.